This T cell receptor beta chain was recorded in a study of blood T cell repertoires in COVID-19. Study information: Donors in the United States, Italy and Spain gave samples during acute or convalescent COVID-19.

In germline, CDR1 is MGHDK, CDR2 SYGVNS. Trimming stripped 2 bases from V and 1 base from J, with 15 bases between. The CDR3 contains 17 residues. Using immunoSEQ multiplex PCR, the repertoire was profiled, and TCRdb retains in-frame clones only, with some absent. The sample carries 40,000 to 45,000 clones, approximately 90% recorded once. Sample: peripheral blood. The receptor was derived from a middle-aged man with COVID-19, enrolled during active disease. This chain connects TRBV25-1 to TRBJ1-5; possible D gene TRBD1, 5 bases. Here the CDR3 reads CASSELPRDRSNQPQHF. The CDR3 bases are TGTGCCAGCAGTGAACTCCCCAGGGATAGGAGCAATCAGCCCCAGCATTTT.